The 4 T cell receptor beta chains reported below all come from one sample, sequenced in a study of control samples from healthy donors and cancer patients. The assay was immunoSEQ multiplex PCR, and TCRdb's table has in-frame clones only and misses some. The sample yields under 150,000 clones, around nine tenths seen once. Sequencing input: PBMCs. The receptor set was obtained from a man between 45 and 60 years old with head and neck cancer.

The V and J genes are TRBV14 and TRBJ2-3; D gene uncertain. CDR1 and CDR2 (germline): SGHDN, FVKESK. The V end was cut by 1 base, the J end by 5 bases, with 13 bases between. CDR3 size: 15 residues. The CDR3 here is CASSQGPFPRDTQYF. CDR3 DNA sequence: TGTGCCAGCAGCCAAGGACCCTTCCCGAGAGATACGCAGTATTTT.

V gene TRBV12-3 or TRBV12-4 combines with J gene TRBJ2-3; D is ambiguous. The V end was cut by 4 bases, the J end by 4 bases, with 3 bases between. The CDR3 contains 11 residues. CDR3 bases: TGTGCCAGCAGTTCCCCAGATACGCAGTATTTT. It encodes CASSSPDTQYF.

The chain links TRBV4-2 to TRBJ1-1; D not certain. This CDR3 comprises 13 residues. Germline lookup yields CDR1 LGHNA and CDR2 YNFKEQ. Trimming pared 4 bases from V and 11 bases from J, leaving 17 bases between. DNA for the CDR3: TGTGCCAGCAGCCCTTTACACGGAGAAATGGCTTTCTTT. Amino acid sequence: CASSPLHGEMAFF.

This chain links TRBV30 with TRBJ2-7; tentatively, D is TRBD2 (5 bases). Germline CDR1 and CDR2: GTSNPN and SVGIG (reference sequence). This CDR3 is built from 13 residues. Trimming took 7 bases from V and 7 from J, leaving 20 bases between them. This chain's CDR3 is CAFKRGNSPEQYF. DNA of the CDR3: TGTGCCTTCAAACGGGGAAATTCGCCTGAGCAGTACTTC.